The rows below give T cell receptor beta chains drawn from one sample of a study of cytomegalovirus exposure and HLA in healthy donors. Sequenced by immunoSEQ multiplex PCR; TCRdb stores in-frame clones only, minus some. This table has some 130,000 clones, over 70% appearing once. Material: PBMCs. These receptor sequences come from a man younger than 45 in good health and CMV-seronegative. The conserved cysteine and the conserved F or W are not part of the CDR3 here. The order of the fields is V gene, clone size, J gene, CDR3 protein. Where a row states a size, it is once, few, many or the class of an expanded clone; other rows omit it.

>TRBV29-1|-|TRBJ2-7
SVERAGGPYEQY
>TRBV6-5|-|TRBJ1-3
ASSYSGGGYTIY
>TRBV19|-|TRBJ1-4
ASTRASHATNEKLF
>TRBV19|once|TRBJ1-2
ASSIDTGGGGYT
>TRBV4-1|-|TRBJ1-1
ASSQALQGLAF
>TRBV14|-|TRBJ2-5
ASSRGFGTSGRETQY
>TRBV6-4|-|TRBJ2-1
ASSVERSYNEQF
>TRBV9|-|TRBJ2-4
ASSVGLAGSQNIQY
>TRBV28|-|TRBJ2-7
ASSPLEGTEGVEY
>TRBV19|-|TRBJ1-5
ASSIFGTGGIHQPQH
>TRBV30|-|TRBJ2-1
AWGRTYNEQF
>TRBV4-3|few|TRBJ1-2
ASSQSHGNYGYT